A selection of T cell receptor beta chains follows, all from one sample in a study of blood T cells in healthy people across ages. One entry per CDR3 protein, called by TCRdb with MiXCR from the 5' RACE reads. Here the sample spans 750,000 to 850,000 distinct CDR3 sequences, about 25% being singletons. This sample also appeared in a second study, on T cells of mothers and their children.

The specimen sequenced was blood. These receptors were taken from a boy aged 10-17 years in good health. The CDR3 runs from the conserved cysteine through the conserved F or W. D genes are given only for firm matches. Not every row has a clone size; where given, it reads once, few, many or a size class.

J: TRBJ2-1; D: TRBD1; V: TRBV6-2/TRBV6-3; size: many; CDR3: CASSRDRGYEQFF; DNA: TGTGCCAGCAGCAGGGACAGGGGGTATGAGCAGTTCTTC
J: TRBJ2-5; D: TRBD2; V: TRBV7-2; size: few; CDR3: CANTLAGIQETQYF; DNA: TGTGCCAACACCCTAGCGGGGATCCAAGAGACCCAGTACTTC
J: TRBJ1-3; D: NA; V: TRBV7-2; size: NA; CDR3: CASSPLGGGIYF; DNA: TGTGCCAGCAGCCCCCTCGGGGGTGGCATATATTTT
J: TRBJ2-7; D: NA; V: TRBV28; size: NA; CDR3: CASSLSGVRAGEQYF; DNA: TGTGCCAGCAGTTTATCAGGGGTCCGGGCTGGCGAGCAGTACTTC
J: TRBJ2-1; D: TRBD2; V: TRBV12-3/TRBV12-4; size: few; CDR3: CASDLAGYNEQFF; DNA: TGTGCCAGCGACCTAGCGGGATACAATGAGCAGTTCTTC
J: TRBJ1-4; D: NA; V: TRBV5-5; size: few; CDR3: CASSLGDVGEKLFF; DNA: TGTGCCAGCAGCTTGGGAGATGTTGGTGAAAAACTGTTTTTT
J: TRBJ1-5; D: TRBD1; V: TRBV29-1; size: NA; CDR3: CSARQGDNQPQHF; DNA: TGCAGCGCGCGACAGGGGGATAATCAGCCCCAGCATTTT
J: TRBJ2-7; D: TRBD1; V: TRBV28; size: few; CDR3: CASSTGTGTPYEQYF; DNA: TGTGCCAGCAGCACGGGGACAGGGACGCCCTACGAGCAGTACTTC
J: TRBJ2-1; D: NA; V: TRBV7-3; size: few; CDR3: CASRGEGGGLYNEQFF; DNA: TGTGCCAGCAGGGGGGAAGGGGGAGGTTTATACAATGAGCAGTTCTTC
J: TRBJ2-5; D: NA; V: TRBV12-5; size: NA; CDR3: CASGLVGGQETQYF; DNA: TGTGCTAGTGGTTTGGTCGGGGGCCAAGAGACCCAGTACTTC
J: TRBJ2-3; D: TRBD1; V: TRBV6-1; size: few; CDR3: CASNWDRGLSDTQYF; DNA: TGTGCCAGCAATTGGGACAGGGGTCTTTCAGATACGCAGTATTTT
J: TRBJ2-7; D: NA; V: TRBV20-1; size: NA; CDR3: CSAREAVSYEQYF; DNA: TGCAGTGCTAGAGAGGCAGTCTCCTACGAGCAGTACTTC
J: TRBJ2-2; D: NA; V: TRBV5-1; size: NA; CDR3: CASSWRDPSTTSSTGELFF; DNA: TGCGCCAGCAGCTGGAGGGATCCTTCGACTACTAGCAGCACCGGGGAGCTGTTTTTT
J: TRBJ2-7; D: NA; V: TRBV27; size: NA; CDR3: CASSLVGRAGPPPGEQYF; DNA: TGTGCCAGCAGTTTAGTGGGTCGGGCGGGTCCCCCCCCGGGCGAGCAGTACTTC
J: TRBJ2-7; D: TRBD2; V: TRBV5-1; size: NA; CDR3: CASSSGTSVGEQYF; DNA: TGCGCCAGCAGCTCTGGGACTAGTGTTGGCGAGCAGTACTTC
J: TRBJ2-2; D: TRBD1; V: TRBV7-2; size: NA; CDR3: CASSHRQGLNTGELFF; DNA: TGTGCCAGCAGCCACCGACAGGGGTTGAACACCGGGGAGCTGTTTTTT